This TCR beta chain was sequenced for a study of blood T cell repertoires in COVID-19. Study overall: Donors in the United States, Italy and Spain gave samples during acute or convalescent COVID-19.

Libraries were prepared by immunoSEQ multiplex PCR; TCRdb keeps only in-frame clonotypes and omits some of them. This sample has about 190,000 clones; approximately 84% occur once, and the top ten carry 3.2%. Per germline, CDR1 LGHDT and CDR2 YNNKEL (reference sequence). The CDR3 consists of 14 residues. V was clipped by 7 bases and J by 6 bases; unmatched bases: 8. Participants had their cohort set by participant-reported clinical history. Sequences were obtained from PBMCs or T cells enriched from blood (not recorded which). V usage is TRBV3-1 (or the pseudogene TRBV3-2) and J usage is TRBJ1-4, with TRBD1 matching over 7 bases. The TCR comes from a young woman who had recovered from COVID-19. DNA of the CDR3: TGTGCCAGCAACACCGGGACAGTGGATGAAAAACTGTTTTTT. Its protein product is CASNTGTVDEKLFF.